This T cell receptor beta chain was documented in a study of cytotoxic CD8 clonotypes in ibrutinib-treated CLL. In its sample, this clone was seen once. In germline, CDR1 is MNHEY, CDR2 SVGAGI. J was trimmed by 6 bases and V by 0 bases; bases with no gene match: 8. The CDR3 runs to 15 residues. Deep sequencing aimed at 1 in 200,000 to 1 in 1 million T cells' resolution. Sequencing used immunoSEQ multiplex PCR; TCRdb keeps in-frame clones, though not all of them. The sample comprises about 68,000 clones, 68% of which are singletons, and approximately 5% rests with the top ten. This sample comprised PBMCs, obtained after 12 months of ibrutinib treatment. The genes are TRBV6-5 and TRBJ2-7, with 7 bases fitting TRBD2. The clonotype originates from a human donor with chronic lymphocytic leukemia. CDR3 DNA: TGTGCCAGCAGTTACTCGTGGGGGGGATCTGGCGAGCAGTACTTC. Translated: CASSYSWGGSGEQYF.